This T cell receptor beta chain emerged from a study of tumor and adjacent non-tumor tissue in lung cancer. On this clonotype: The junction does not match germline at one end; this may be a read error.

The library came from three nested PCR rounds adapted from ARM-PCR protocols. TCRdb passed the multiplex PCR reads through MiXCR, listing each CDR3 protein once. The sample comprises fewer than 100,000 distinct CDR3 sequences, under 80% of which are singletons, and less than 25% rests with the top ten. No cell sorting was done before RNA was extracted from the tissue. More than 3 cm separated this lung sample from the edge of the tumor. Germline assignment: CDR1 SGHKS and CDR2 YYEKEE (reference sequence). The CDR3 contains 17 residues. Sequences were obtained from distant non-tumor lung tissue. This chain links TRBV5-5 with TRBJ2-1; TRBD1 or TRBD2 may be the D gene (5 bases each). The receptor was isolated from a woman between 50 and 59 years old with non-small cell lung cancer. CDR3 DNA: TGTGCCAGCAGCCAAGCCCCGGGGCGAGGGACCTACAATGAGCAGTCCTTC. Amino acid sequence: CASSQAPGRGTYNEQSF.